A selection of T cell receptor beta chains follows, all from one sample in a study of OX40 agonist ivuxolimab in advanced cancers. Profiled with immunoSEQ multiplex PCR; TCRdb holds only in-frame clones, not every one. The sample consists of around 72,000 clones, approximately 90% of them appearing once. The source material was CD4+ or CD8+ T cells sorted from blood, sampled in a trial of the OX40 agonist ivuxolimab. The receptors were gathered from an adult with an advanced solid tumor such as melanoma, head and neck, liver or kidney cancer. The CDR3 runs from the conserved cysteine through the conserved F or W. The order of the fields is CDR3 length, J gene, V gene, CDR3 protein.

>15|TRBJ1-5|TRBV5-8
CASTMLGGSWQPQHF
>14|TRBJ1-5|TRBV19
CASSGTGDGQPQHF
>14|TRBJ1-1|TRBV5-5
CASRVTSTRGEAFF
>13|TRBJ2-5|TRBV2
CASSGTLDRTQYF
>15|TRBJ2-1|TRBV5-4
CASSAGLAGDNEQFF
>12|TRBJ1-1|TRBV29-1
CSAVKGKAEAFF
>15|TRBJ2-1|TRBV9
CASSVGAGGTDEQFF
>15|TRBJ2-1|TRBV2
CASRGSGFGYNEQFF
>15|TRBJ1-5|TRBV7-2
CASSIQQGNNQPQHF
>11|TRBJ2-1|TRBV4-2
CASSQNGEQFF
>15|TRBJ1-2|TRBV4-3
CASSFRQSLNYGYTF
>13|TRBJ2-5|TRBV12-5
CASGPTGVETQYF
>13|TRBJ2-2|TRBV15
CATSRDQGTELFF
>19|TRBJ1-5|TRBV6-1
CASSDDDSGGFFGDQPQHF
>15|TRBJ1-4|TRBV7-2
CASSLTGTLNEKLFF
>15|TRBJ2-7|TRBV19
CASSRDRGFLGEQYF
>15|TRBJ1-5|TRBV2
CASSPTGGGNQPQHF
>13|TRBJ1-5|TRBV7-9
CASSLDEDQPQHF
>11|TRBJ2-7|TRBV11-1
CASSLEGEQYF
>16|TRBJ1-6|TRBV30
CAWSVKGGQGNSPLHF
>16|TRBJ2-1|TRBV5-1
CASNRVGTGYDNEQFF
>16|TRBJ2-7|TRBV5-6
CASSFRGLTGGYEQYF
>14|TRBJ2-5|TRBV12-5
CASGPATGVETQYF
>13|TRBJ1-4|TRBV5-1
CASSSGTDEKLFF
>15|TRBJ1-4|TRBV6-5
CASSYSRQVNEKLFF
>16|TRBJ1-4|TRBV10-3
CAISEPPGQVGEKLFF
>15|TRBJ2-1|TRBV2
CASSRTGLGNNEQFF
>12|TRBJ1-2|TRBV7-2
CASSFEAYGYTF
>15|TRBJ1-6|TRBV7-2
CASSPRAGEGSPLHF
>16|TRBJ1-5|TRBV7-2
CASSFMGAGNNQPQHF
>15|TRBJ2-1|TRBV19
CASSSLAGGRREQFF
>14|TRBJ2-5|TRBV7-9
CASSAGRGRETQYF
>16|TRBJ1-4|TRBV18
CASSPQGTGLNEKLFF
>15|TRBJ1-3|TRBV5-4
CASSSGQLSGNTIYF
>14|TRBJ2-4|TRBV6-1
CASSEVGAKNIQYF
>13|TRBJ1-3|TRBV29-1
CSGTTGAGNTIYF
>15|TRBJ1-1|TRBV5-1
CASGPDRGAGTEAFF
>15|TRBJ1-1|TRBV5-1
CASSLEGQGGTEAFF
>12|TRBJ2-7|TRBV7-2
CASSMTTYEQYF
>13|TRBJ2-5|TRBV5-6
CASSFVAGETQYF
>14|TRBJ1-1|TRBV4-1
CASSQVGGGTEAFF
>11|TRBJ2-1|TRBV11-2
CASSRGLGPFF
>14|TRBJ1-1|TRBV27
CASSREGWGTEAFF
>16|TRBJ2-5|TRBV30
CAWRTTGLSGGETQYF
>16|TRBJ1-6|TRBV28
CASSPQGVRNNSPLHF
>14|TRBJ1-3|TRBV5-4
CASSPGQNRGTIYF
>15|TRBJ1-1|TRBV2
CAIKPSGGWGTEAFF
>18|TRBJ1-1|TRBV11-3
CASSSSGSWGRMNTEAFF
>13|TRBJ1-6|TRBV19
CASGIYTDSPLHF
>14|TRBJ1-2|TRBV11-2
CASSLGAQSRGYTF
>15|TRBJ1-4|TRBV5-4
CASSSTGPGSEKLFF
>11|TRBJ1-2|TRBV25-1
CASTGDYGYTF
>11|TRBJ1-2|TRBV6-5
CASSEEGPYTF
>11|TRBJ1-1|TRBV5-1
CASKGEIEAFF
>19|TRBJ1-1|TRBV4-1
CASSQLVLLRGLGNTEAFF
>13|TRBJ1-1|TRBV7-9
CASSWRGYTEAFF
>12|TRBJ1-5|TRBV10-3
CAIGGADQPQHF